Described below is a single T cell receptor (beta chain) sequence and its context. Its antigen is still unknown. The entry originates in a study of immune evolution from preneoplasia to lung adenocarcinoma. Study as a whole: HLA loss of heterozygosity: under 7.5% AIS, about 15% MIA, roughly 30% ADC, none AAH. Study-wide findings and caveats: Later-stage lesions appeared to have more T cells, more diversity, less clonality.

The table came from immunoSEQ multiplex PCR; TCRdb's copy has only in-frame clones and leaves some out. The sample includes 1,700 or so clones, about three quarters seen only once; the top ten take roughly 13%. Trimming at V came to 3 bases and at J to 2 bases, leaving 10 bases not matched to a gene. The CDR3 sequence is 17 residues long. Germline CDR1 reads MDHEN; CDR2 reads SYDVKM. The source of this sequence is a person aged 60-80 years with lung adenocarcinoma. Sequencing input: FFPE minimally invasive lung adenocarcinoma tissue. The chain joins TRBV28 to TRBJ2-3; 8 bases fit TRBD2. Here the CDR3 reads CASSLVSGGSLTDTQYF. CDR3 coding DNA: TGTGCCAGCAGTTTGGTCAGCGGGGGAAGCCTCACAGATACGCAGTATTTT.